The 27 T cell receptor beta chains presented below share a single source sample, sequenced in a study of human T cells and chemical hapten exposure. The time point denotes: patch test 3, about 24 weeks after DPC sensitization. Treatment specified: therapeutic diphenylcyclopropenone sensitization with weekly scalp DPC. MiXCR, run by TCRdb on the RACE reads, gives a single entry per CDR3 protein. The sample records tens of thousands of distinct CDR3 sequences, roughly 12% being singletons. This specimen consisted of whole blood, obtained in connection with sensitization to the hapten diphenylcyclopropenone (DPC). These TCRs come from a man younger than 40 with alopecia areata. Some clones in this sample may be carry-over from other donors' samples.

The rearrangement links TRBV5-1 to TRBJ1-1; no clear D. V lost 3 bases, J lost 4 bases, and 16 bases lay in between. This CDR3 is 15 amino acids long. From germline, CDR1 is SGHRS and CDR2 YFSETQ. Here the CDR3 DNA reads TGCGCCAGCAGCTGGTCGGAGGGCGGCGGCACTGAAGCTTTCTTT. It encodes CASSWSEGGGTEAFF.

The sample holds a few counts of this clonotype. The V and J genes are TRBV7-9 and TRBJ2-1; 11 positions match TRBD1. CDR1 is SEHNR and CDR2 is FQNEAQ in the germline V gene (reference sequence). After removal of 4 bases from V and 6 bases from J, the junction contained 5 bases not matched to a gene. The CDR3 spans 15 residues. The CDR3, as DNA: TGTGCCAGCAGCTCGGGACAGGGGGTTACCAATGAGCAGTTCTTC. This encodes CASSSGQGVTNEQFF. Looking up the rest from reference TRBV7-9 and TRBJ2-1 gives the full variable domain: DTGVSQNPRHKITKRGQNVTFRCDPISEHNRLYWYRQTLGQGPEFLTYFQNEAQLEKSRLLSDRFSAERPKGSFSTLEIQRTEQGDSAMYLCASSSGQGVTNEQFFGPGTRLTVL.

The chain carries TRBV29-1 and TRBJ1-4; D is ambiguous. This CDR3 contains 14 residues. Germline CDR1 SQVTM, CDR2 ANQGSEA. V lost 4 bases to trimming and J lost 6 bases, with 15 bases between them. CDR3 in amino acids: CSVVFVEGYEKLFF. CDR3 in DNA: TGCAGCGTTGTCTTCGTGGAAGGGTATGAAAAACTGTTTTTT.

Concerning this clonotype itself: This may arise from a read error, as a much more abundant clone is one base away. This chain joins TRBV11-2 and TRBJ2-5; either TRBD1 or TRBD2 may fit D (6 bases each). The CDR3 extends over 14 amino acids. Trimming cost V 5 bases and J 2 bases, with 12 bases left between them. Germline V gene lookup returns CDR1 SGHAT and CDR2 FQNNGV. The chain's CDR3 is CASSPGAVQETQYF. The CDR3 DNA reads as TGTGCCAGCAGCCCGGGGGCCGTACAAGAGACCCAGTACTTC.

In this sample, this clonotype turned up a few times. The chain is built from TRBV6-2 or TRBV6-3 and TRBJ1-1; 7 positions agree with TRBD1. Trimming removed 6 bases from V and 0 bases from J; junction bases left unmatched: 7. The CDR3 is 15 amino acids. Germline V lookup: CDR1 MNHEY, CDR2 SVGEGT. DNA for the CDR3: TGTGCCAGCAGGGGAAGACAGGGCATGAACACTGAAGCTTTCTTT. Its protein is CASRGRQGMNTEAFF.

This clonotype turned up a few times. The rearrangement joins TRBV10-2 to TRBJ2-7, with D perhaps matching TRBD2 (5 bases). The CDR3 runs to 13 residues. Trimming pared 2 bases from V and 2 bases from J, leaving 7 bases between. Germline V lookup: CDR1 WSHSY, CDR2 SAAADI. The CDR3 here is CASSEGGPYEQYF. The CDR3 nucleotides are TGCGCCAGCAGTGAGGGAGGCCCCTACGAGCAGTACTTC.

This clonotype was seen many times. The rearrangement uses TRBV29-1 and TRBJ1-2; TRBD1 matches 7 bases. The CDR3 loop spans 16 amino acids. The V and J ends lost 4 bases and 0 bases, in that order; junction bases with no gene match: 11. CDR1 is SQVTM and CDR2 is ANQGSEA in the germline V gene. The CDR3 coding sequence is TGCAGCGTTGTTGGAACAGGGGAATTTTCTAACTATGGCTACACCTTC. Translation: CSVVGTGEFSNYGYTF.

This clonotype came up many times. The chain recombines TRBV28 with TRBJ2-1; 11 bases map to TRBD2. The CDR3 loop spans 15 amino acids. The V segment lost 3 bases and the J segment 6 bases; nucleotides outside the gene matches: 4. Per germline, CDR1 MDHEN and CDR2 SYDVKM. CDR3 sequence (DNA): TGTGCCAGCAGTTTGGAACTAGCGGGGGTCAATGAGCAGTTCTTC. It yields the protein CASSLELAGVNEQFF. Looking up the rest from reference TRBV28 and TRBJ2-1 gives the full variable domain: DVKVTQSSRYLVKRTGEKVFLECVQDMDHENMFWYRQDPGLGLRLIYFSYDVKMKEKGDIPEGYSVSREKKERFSLILESASTNQTSMYLCASSLELAGVNEQFFGPGTRLTVL.

This clonotype was detected only a few times. The chain carries TRBV9 and TRBJ2-2; D ambiguous. CDR1 is SGDLS and CDR2 is YYNGEE in the germline V gene. V lost 0 bases, J lost 3 bases, and 9 bases lay in between. The CDR3 is 15 amino acids. The CDR3 is CASSVARQDTGELFF. In DNA, the CDR3 is TGTGCCAGCAGCGTAGCGAGACAAGACACCGGGGAGCTGTTTTTT.

Details on this clonotype: A much more abundant neighbour one base away suggests this may be a read error. The V and J genes are TRBV7-9 and TRBJ1-5, with D unclear. V was pared by 0 bases and J by 2 bases, with 5 bases between. CDR1 and CDR2 (germline): SEHNR, FQNEAQ (reference sequence). The CDR3 contains 14 residues. Here the CDR3 DNA reads TGTGCCAGCAGCTTAGCAGAACGCAATCAGCCCCAGCATTTT. Translating gives CASSLAERNQPQHF.

The rearrangement uses TRBV7-9 and TRBJ2-7; 9 nucleotides agree with TRBD1. The CDR3 contains 13 residues. Germline CDR1 reads SEHNR; CDR2 reads FQNEAQ (reference sequence). The V gene end was trimmed by 6 bases and the J gene end by 9 bases; junction bases not matched to a gene: 9. CDR3 DNA: TGTGCCAGCAGACCTACAGGGGGCTGGTCGCAGTACTTC. This encodes CASRPTGGWSQYF. Complete variable domain (other parts from reference TRBV7-9 and TRBJ2-7): DTGVSQNPRHKITKRGQNVTFRCDPISEHNRLYWYRQTLGQGPEFLTYFQNEAQLEKSRLLSDRFSAERPKGSFSTLEIQRTEQGDSAMYLCASRPTGGWSQYFGPGTRLTVT.

The gene calls are TRBV4-1 and TRBJ2-1, with 7 bases matching TRBD1. V shed 3 bases and J 5 bases; nucleotides not matched to a gene: 10. The CDR3 runs 16 residues. Germline V gives CDR1 MGHRA, CDR2 YSYEKL. The CDR3 spells CASSHFPRQGNNEQFF. The CDR3 nucleotides read TGCGCCAGCAGCCACTTCCCGAGACAGGGTAACAATGAGCAGTTCTTC.

This clonotype has a handful of counts. V and J are TRBV6-6 and TRBJ2-7; D uncertain. Germline lookup yields CDR1 MNHNY and CDR2 SVGAGI (reference sequence). The CDR3 sequence is 13 residues long. V lost 7 bases to trimming and J lost 0 bases, with 10 bases between them. The CDR3 nucleotides read TGTGCCAGCATGGCCGGCCCCTCCTACGAGCAGTACTTC. It specifies CASMAGPSYEQYF.

This clonotype came up a few times. The genes are TRBV29-1 and TRBJ1-1; 8 bases are shared with TRBD1. The trim removed 8 bases at V and 4 bases at J, leaving 6 bases unmatched. There are 12 residues in the CDR3. Germline assignment: CDR1 SQVTM and CDR2 ANQGSEA. The CDR3 DNA is TGCAGCTGGGCAGGGGGCGGCACTGAAGCTTTCTTT. Translation gives CSWAGGGTEAFF.

This clonotype was observed a few times. This chain links TRBV28 with TRBJ1-3, with D uncertain. Germline CDR1 reads MDHEN; CDR2 reads SYDVKM. The CDR3 consists of 13 residues. V lost 10 bases and J 0 bases, leaving 10 bases between the germline ends. The CDR3: CATLSSSGNTIYF. Here the CDR3 DNA reads TGTGCCACCCTTTCTAGCTCTGGAAACACCATATATTTT.

V is TRBV7-6 and J is TRBJ2-1; 11 nucleotides agree with TRBD2. Germline V gene data show CDR1 as SGHVS and CDR2 as FNYEAQ. The CDR3 length is 14 residues. Losses at the gene ends were 5 bases for V and 8 bases for J; bases not matched to a gene: 5. Written as DNA, the CDR3 is TGTGCCAGCAGCCCTAGCGGGGGGATCTATGAGCAGTTCTTC. It yields the protein CASSPSGGIYEQFF.

This clonotype was counted between two and nine times. V usage is TRBV29-1 and J usage is TRBJ2-7; 8 nucleotides agree with TRBD1. Germline assignment: CDR1 SQVTM and CDR2 ANQGSEA. The CDR3 has 12 amino acids. V gave up 6 bases and J gave up 3 bases; unmatched junction bases: 4. CDR3 amino acids: CSVWTGIYEQYF. The CDR3 DNA reads TGCAGCGTATGGACAGGGATCTACGAGCAGTACTTC.

This clonotype appeared many times. The chain is built from TRBV20-1 and TRBJ2-5; 9 bases fit TRBD1. The germline CDR1 and CDR2 sequences are DFQATT and SNEGSKA (reference sequence). CDR3 size: 17 residues. V lost 4 bases and J lost 1; bases outside the gene matches: 13. The CDR3 DNA reads TGCAGTGCTAACACCGGGACAGGGTTTGCGGCCCAAGAGACCCAGTACTTC. This sequence encodes CSANTGTGFAAQETQYF.

This clonotype came up many times. The chain links TRBV29-1 to TRBJ2-7, with TRBD1 matching over 9 bases. The V gene end was trimmed by 3 bases and the J gene end by 3 bases; junction bases not matched to a gene: 6. The length of the CDR3 is 14 residues. The germline V gene has CDR1 SQVTM and CDR2 ANQGSEA. This CDR3 reads CSVDNDRGGYEQYF. CDR3 bases: TGCAGCGTTGATAACGACAGGGGGGGCTACGAGCAGTACTTC.

This chain uses TRBV28 with TRBJ2-7; the D is unclear. Trimming removed 1 base from V and 4 bases from J, with 8 bases in between. This CDR3 has 13 amino acids. The germline V gene has CDR1 MDHEN and CDR2 SYDVKM. CDR3 nucleotides: TGTGCCAGCAGTTTATTGGTCCTTTACGAGCAGTACTTC. Protein product: CASSLLVLYEQYF.

The rearrangement joins TRBV28 to TRBJ2-5, with D perhaps TRBD1 (6 bases). This CDR3 has 13 residues. The germline CDR1 and CDR2 sequences are MDHEN and SYDVKM. V was cut by 7 bases and J by 5 bases, with 14 bases left in between. CDR3 protein: CASTLSGVETQYF. CDR3 bases: TGTGCCAGCACCCTATCAGGGGTTGAGACCCAGTACTTC.

This rearrangement joins TRBV29-1 to TRBJ1-2; D unresolved. CDR1 and CDR2 (germline): SQVTM, ANQGSEA. V was pared by 3 bases and J by 7 bases, with 9 bases between. The CDR3 loop spans 11 amino acids. The chain's CDR3 is CSVETRAGYTF. CDR3 coding DNA: TGCAGCGTTGAGACGAGGGCTGGCTACACCTTC.

V is TRBV28 and J is TRBJ2-1; D not certain. The CDR3 totals 10 residues. V gave up 8 bases and J gave up 9 bases, with 8 bases separating them. Germline V gene lookup returns CDR1 MDHEN and CDR2 SYDVKM. The CDR3 reads CASATTEQFF. The CDR3 nucleotides read TGTGCCAGCGCGACCACTGAGCAGTTCTTC.

As regards this clonotype: A much bigger clone sits one base away, suggesting this may be a read error. The final CDR3 position lacks the conserved phenylalanine or tryptophan, pointing to a likely read error. The chain combines TRBV12-3 or TRBV12-4 with TRBJ1-6, with a possible D match to TRBD1 (6 bases). Trimming cost V 5 bases and J 7 bases, with 12 bases left between them. This CDR3 has 14 amino acids. CDR3 region: CASSTTGPNSPLHL. CDR3 nucleotides: TGTGCCAGCAGTACCACAGGGCCCAATTCACCCCTCCACCTT.

The gene calls are TRBV28 and TRBJ2-7; no clear D. This CDR3 is built from 11 residues. Germline CDR1 MDHEN, CDR2 SYDVKM. Trimming took off 3 bases at V and 2 bases at J, with 2 bases between the two ends. The CDR3 reads CASSFAYEQYF. The CDR3 DNA sequence: TGTGCCAGCAGTTTTGCCTACGAGCAGTACTTC.

As to this clonotype: A much larger clone sits a single nucleotide away, making a read error possible. The rearrangement links TRBV3-1 to TRBJ1-1; TRBD1 might be the D (5 bases). Germline-derived CDR1 and CDR2 are LGHDT and YNNKEL (reference sequence). The CDR3 has 14 residues. Trimming left V 0 bases short and J 7 bases short, with 12 bases between. CDR3 region: CASSQDMQGGEAFF. The CDR3 DNA follows: TGTGCCAGCAGCCAAGATATGCAGGGCGGTGAAGCTTTCTTT.

The gene calls are TRBV9 and TRBJ1-6; perhaps TRBD1 as D (6 bases). Trimming took 3 bases from V and 4 from J, leaving 11 bases between them. The V gene's germline CDR1 is SGDLS and CDR2 YYNGEE. The CDR3 is 15 amino acids. The CDR3 nucleotides are TGTGCCAGCAGCGCAAGGGGGGAATATAATTCACCCCTCCACTTT. Its protein product is CASSARGEYNSPLHF.